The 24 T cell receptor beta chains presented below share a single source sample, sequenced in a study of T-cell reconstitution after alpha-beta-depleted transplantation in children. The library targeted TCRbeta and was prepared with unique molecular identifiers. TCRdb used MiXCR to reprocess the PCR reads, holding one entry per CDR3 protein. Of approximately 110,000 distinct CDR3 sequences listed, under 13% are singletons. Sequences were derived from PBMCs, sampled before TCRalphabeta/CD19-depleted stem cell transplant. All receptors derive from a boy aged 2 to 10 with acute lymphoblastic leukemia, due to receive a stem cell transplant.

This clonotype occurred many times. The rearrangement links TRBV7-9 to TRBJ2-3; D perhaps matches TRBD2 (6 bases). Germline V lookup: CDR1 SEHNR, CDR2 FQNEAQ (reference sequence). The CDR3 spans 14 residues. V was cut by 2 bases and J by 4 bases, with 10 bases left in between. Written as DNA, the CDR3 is TGTGCCAGCAGCTTACGGGGGTTGCCAGATACGCAGTATTTT. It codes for CASSLRGLPDTQYF.

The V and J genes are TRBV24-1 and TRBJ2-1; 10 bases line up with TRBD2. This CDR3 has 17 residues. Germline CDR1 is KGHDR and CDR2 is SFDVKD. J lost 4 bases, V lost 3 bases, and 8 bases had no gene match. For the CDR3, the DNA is TGTGCCACCAGTGATACGCGGACTAGCGGTGTTTACAATGAGCAGTTCTTC. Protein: CATSDTRTSGVYNEQFF.

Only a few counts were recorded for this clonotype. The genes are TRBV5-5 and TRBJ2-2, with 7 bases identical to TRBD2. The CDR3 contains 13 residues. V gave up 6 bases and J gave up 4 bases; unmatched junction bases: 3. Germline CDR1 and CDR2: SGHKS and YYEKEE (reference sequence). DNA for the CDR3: TGTGCCAGCAAGCGGGGTTCCACCGGGGAGCTGTTTTTT. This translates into CASKRGSTGELFF.

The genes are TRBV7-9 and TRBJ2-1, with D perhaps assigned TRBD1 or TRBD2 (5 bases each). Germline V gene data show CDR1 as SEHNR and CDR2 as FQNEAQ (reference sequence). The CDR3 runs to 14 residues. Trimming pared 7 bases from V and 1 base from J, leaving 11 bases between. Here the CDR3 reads CASNLGGSYNEQFF. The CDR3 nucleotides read TGTGCCAGCAACCTTGGGGGATCCTACAATGAGCAGTTCTTC.

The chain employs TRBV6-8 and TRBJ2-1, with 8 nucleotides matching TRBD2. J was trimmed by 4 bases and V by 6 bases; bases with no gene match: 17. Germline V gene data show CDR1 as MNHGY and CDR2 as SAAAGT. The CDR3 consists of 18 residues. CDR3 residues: CASSTLVGAGVTYNEQFF. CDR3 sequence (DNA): TGTGCCAGCAGCACCCTCGTCGGAGCGGGAGTTACATACAATGAGCAGTTCTTC.

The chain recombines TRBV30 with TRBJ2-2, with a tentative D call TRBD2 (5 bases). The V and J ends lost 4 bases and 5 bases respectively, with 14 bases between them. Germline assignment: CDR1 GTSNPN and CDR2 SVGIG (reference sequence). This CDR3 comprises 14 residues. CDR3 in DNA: TGTGCCTGGAAACGGTGGGAGAGGACCGGGGAGCTGTTTTTT. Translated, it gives CAWKRWERTGELFF.

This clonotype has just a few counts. The CDR3 region is CASSLGSGRSFTGELFF. In DNA, the CDR3 is TGTGCCAGCAGCCTCGGGAGCGGGAGGTCCTTCACCGGGGAGCTGTTTTTT. The chain uses TRBV12-3 or TRBV12-4 and TRBJ2-2; the match to TRBD2 covers 9 bases. V trimming: 6 bases; J trimming: 4 bases; junction bases outside the gene matches: 12. This CDR3 comprises 17 residues.

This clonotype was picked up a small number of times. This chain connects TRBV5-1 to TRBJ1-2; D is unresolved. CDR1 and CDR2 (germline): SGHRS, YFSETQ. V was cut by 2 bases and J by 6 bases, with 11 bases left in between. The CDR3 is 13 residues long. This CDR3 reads CASSLSLGHGYTF. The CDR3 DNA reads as TGCGCCAGCAGCTTAAGTTTAGGACATGGCTACACCTTC.

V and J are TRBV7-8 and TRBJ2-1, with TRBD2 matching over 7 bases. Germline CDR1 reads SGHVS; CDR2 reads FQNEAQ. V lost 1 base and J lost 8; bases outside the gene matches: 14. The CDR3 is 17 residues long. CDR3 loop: CASSLVPRLRERHEQFF. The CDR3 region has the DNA TGTGCCAGCAGCTTAGTTCCCAGACTGCGGGAGCGGCATGAGCAGTTCTTC.

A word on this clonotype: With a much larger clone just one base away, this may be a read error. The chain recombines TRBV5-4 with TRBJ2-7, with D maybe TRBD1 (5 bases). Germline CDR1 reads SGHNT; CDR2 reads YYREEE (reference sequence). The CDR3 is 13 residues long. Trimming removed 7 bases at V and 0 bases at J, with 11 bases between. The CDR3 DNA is TGTGCCAGCGGCCTTGGACACTCCTACGAGCAGTACTTC. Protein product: CASGLGHSYEQYF.

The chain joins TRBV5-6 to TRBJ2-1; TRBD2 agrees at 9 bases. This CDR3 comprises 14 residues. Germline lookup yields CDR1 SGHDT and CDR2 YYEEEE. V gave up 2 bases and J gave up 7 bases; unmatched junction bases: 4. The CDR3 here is CASSFGTSRNEQFF. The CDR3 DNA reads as TGTGCCAGCAGCTTCGGGACTAGCAGGAATGAGCAGTTCTTC.

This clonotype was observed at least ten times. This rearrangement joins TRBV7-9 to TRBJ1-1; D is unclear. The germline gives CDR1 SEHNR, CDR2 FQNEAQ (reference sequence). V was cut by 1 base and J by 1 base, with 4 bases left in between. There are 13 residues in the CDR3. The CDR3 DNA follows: TGTGCCAGCAGCTTAGGAACGAACACTGAAGCTTTCTTT. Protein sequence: CASSLGTNTEAFF.

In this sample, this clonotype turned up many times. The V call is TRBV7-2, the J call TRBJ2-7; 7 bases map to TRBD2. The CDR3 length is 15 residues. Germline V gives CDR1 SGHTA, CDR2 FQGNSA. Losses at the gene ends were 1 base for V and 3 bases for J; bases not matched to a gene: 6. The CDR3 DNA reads TGTGCCAGCAGCTTAGTCTGGGCGGGAGACTACGAGCAGTACTTC. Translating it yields CASSLVWAGDYEQYF.

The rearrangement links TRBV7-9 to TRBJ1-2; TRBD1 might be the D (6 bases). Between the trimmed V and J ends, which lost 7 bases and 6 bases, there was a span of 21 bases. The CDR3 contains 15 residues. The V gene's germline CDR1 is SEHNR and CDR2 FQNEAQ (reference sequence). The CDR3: CASTKERDRFDGYTF. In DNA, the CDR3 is TGTGCCAGCACCAAAGAACGAGACAGGTTTGATGGCTACACCTTC.

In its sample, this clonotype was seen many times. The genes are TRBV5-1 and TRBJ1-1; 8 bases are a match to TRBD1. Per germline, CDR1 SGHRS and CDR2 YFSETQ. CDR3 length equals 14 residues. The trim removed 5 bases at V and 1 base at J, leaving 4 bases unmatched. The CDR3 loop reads CASRPTGGNTEAFF. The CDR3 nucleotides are TGCGCCAGCAGGCCCACAGGGGGGAACACTGAAGCTTTCTTT.

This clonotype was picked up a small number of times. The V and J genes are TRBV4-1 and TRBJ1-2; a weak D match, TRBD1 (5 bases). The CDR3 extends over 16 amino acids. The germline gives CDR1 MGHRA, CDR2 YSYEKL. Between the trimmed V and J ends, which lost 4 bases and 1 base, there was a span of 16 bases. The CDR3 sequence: CASSPKDLQVNYGYTF. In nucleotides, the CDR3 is TGCGCCAGCAGCCCCAAGGACCTACAGGTTAACTATGGCTACACCTTC.

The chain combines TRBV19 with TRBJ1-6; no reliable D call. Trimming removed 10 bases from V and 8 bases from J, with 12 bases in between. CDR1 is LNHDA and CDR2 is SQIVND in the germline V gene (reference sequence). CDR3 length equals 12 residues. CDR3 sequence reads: CATPPLDSPLHF. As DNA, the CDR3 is TGTGCCACCCCACCGTTGGATTCACCCCTCCACTTT.

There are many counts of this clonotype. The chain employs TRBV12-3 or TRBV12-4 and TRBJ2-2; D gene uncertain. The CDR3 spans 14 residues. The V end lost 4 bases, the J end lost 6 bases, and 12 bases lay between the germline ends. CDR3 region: CASSWGGYSGELFF. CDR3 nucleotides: TGTGCCAGCAGTTGGGGTGGTTATTCCGGGGAGCTGTTTTTT.

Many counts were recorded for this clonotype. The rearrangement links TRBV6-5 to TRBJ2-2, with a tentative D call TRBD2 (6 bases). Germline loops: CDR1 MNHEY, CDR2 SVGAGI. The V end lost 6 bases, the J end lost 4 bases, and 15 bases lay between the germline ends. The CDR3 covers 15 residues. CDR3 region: CASRMEGRVTGELFF. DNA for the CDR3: TGTGCCAGCAGGATGGAGGGGCGCGTCACCGGGGAGCTGTTTTTT.

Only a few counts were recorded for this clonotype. In DNA, the CDR3 is TGCGCCAGCGCCTCTAGCGGGAGGGGAGTGGCAGATACGCAGTATTTT. Translated, it gives CASASSGRGVADTQYF. The chain carries TRBV5-1 and TRBJ2-3; 12 nucleotides agree with TRBD2. Germline assignment: CDR1 SGHRS and CDR2 YFSETQ. The J segment lost 4 bases and the V segment lost 7 bases, leaving 10 bases of the junction unmatched. This CDR3 is built from 16 residues.

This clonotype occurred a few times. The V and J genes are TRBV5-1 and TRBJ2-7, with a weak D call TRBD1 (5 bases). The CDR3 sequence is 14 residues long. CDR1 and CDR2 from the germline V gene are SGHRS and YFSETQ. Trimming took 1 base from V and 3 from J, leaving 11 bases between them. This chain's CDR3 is CASSLSGPGYEQYF. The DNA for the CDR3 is TGCGCCAGCAGCTTGTCAGGGCCGGGCTACGAGCAGTACTTC. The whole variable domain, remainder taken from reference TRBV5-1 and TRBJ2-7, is KAGVTQTPRYLIKTRGQQVTLSCSPISGHRSVSWYQQTPGQGLQFLFEYFSETQRNKGNFPGRFSGRQFSNSRSEMNVSTLELGDSALYLCASSLSGPGYEQYFGPGTRLTVT.

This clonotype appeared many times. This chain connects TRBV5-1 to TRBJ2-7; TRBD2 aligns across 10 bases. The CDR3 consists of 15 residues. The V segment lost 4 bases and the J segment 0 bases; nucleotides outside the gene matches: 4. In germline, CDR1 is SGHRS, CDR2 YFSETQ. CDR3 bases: TGCGCCAGCAGCGCCGGACTAGCGGACTCCTACGAGCAGTACTTC. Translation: CASSAGLADSYEQYF. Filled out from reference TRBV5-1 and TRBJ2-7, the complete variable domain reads KAGVTQTPRYLIKTRGQQVTLSCSPISGHRSVSWYQQTPGQGLQFLFEYFSETQRNKGNFPGRFSGRQFSNSRSEMNVSTLELGDSALYLCASSAGLADSYEQYFGPGTRLTVT.

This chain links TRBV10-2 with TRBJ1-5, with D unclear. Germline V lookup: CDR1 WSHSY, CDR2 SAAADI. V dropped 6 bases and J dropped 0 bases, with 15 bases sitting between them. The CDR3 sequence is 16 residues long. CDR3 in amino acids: CASRIDMGNSNQPQHF. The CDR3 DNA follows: TGCGCCAGCAGGATCGATATGGGAAATAGCAATCAGCCCCAGCATTTT.

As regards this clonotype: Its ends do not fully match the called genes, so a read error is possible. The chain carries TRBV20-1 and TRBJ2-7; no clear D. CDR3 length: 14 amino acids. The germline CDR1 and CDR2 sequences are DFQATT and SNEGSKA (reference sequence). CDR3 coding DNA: TGCAGTGCCAGAGGACGGGCAAGCTCCTACGAGCAGTACTTC. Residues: CSARGRASSYEQYF.